A selection of T cell receptor beta chains follows, all from one sample in a study of blood T cell repertoires in COVID-19. Profiling relied on immunoSEQ multiplex PCR, and the TCRdb table lists in-frame clones only, not all of them. The repertoire has some 97,000 clones, around four fifths of them found once; the top ten carry around 15%. Input material: peripheral blood. These receptors were obtained from a man aged 50-60 years with active or convalescent COVID-19. The CDR3 runs from the conserved cysteine through the conserved F or W. D genes are given only for firm matches. Not every row has a clone size; where given, it reads once, few, many or a size class.

clone_size j_call d_call v_call cdr3_aa cdr3_nt
. TRBJ2-2 TRBD2 TRBV30 CAWGRDSLNTGELFF TGTGCCTGGGGGAGGGACTCACTAAACACCGGGGAGCTGTTTTTT
. TRBJ1-3 . TRBV19 CASSFMFDTIYF TGTGCCAGTAGTTTTATGTTTGACACCATATATTTT
once TRBJ1-1 . TRBV5-6 CASSLEGTPPYMNTEAFF TGTGCCAGCAGCTTGGAAGGGACACCCCCTTACATGAACACTGAAGCTTTCTTT
. TRBJ2-1 TRBD2 TRBV7-3 CASSLTSGSWGEQFF TGTGCCAGCAGCTTAACTAGCGGGAGTTGGGGTGAGCAGTTCTTC
. TRBJ1-4 TRBD1 TRBV7-9 CASSEAPDRGLFF TGTGCCAGCAGCGAAGCCCCGGACAGGGGGCTGTTTTTT
. TRBJ1-2 . TRBV5-4 CASSLDLASQDGYTF TGTGCCAGCAGCTTGGACTTGGCCAGTCAGGATGGCTACACCTTC
. TRBJ2-7 TRBD2 TRBV5-1 CASSSPGLAGDIRSYEQYF TGCGCCAGCAGCTCCCCGGGACTAGCGGGAGATATTAGGTCCTACGAGCAGTACTTC
. TRBJ1-3 TRBD1 TRBV3-1/TRBV3-2 CASSHRTGTLSGNTIYF TGTGCCAGCAGCCATCGGACAGGGACTCTCTCTGGAAACACCATATATTTT
. TRBJ2-1 . TRBV5-4 CASSTKTPADEQFF TGTGCCAGCAGCACTAAGACTCCCGCGGATGAGCAGTTCTTC
. TRBJ2-1 . TRBV5-1 CASSSLLGPYNEQFF TGCGCCAGCAGCTCCTTACTGGGGCCCTACAATGAGCAGTTCTTC
. TRBJ1-1 . TRBV7-9 CASSIKGVQGDNTEAFF TGTGCCAGCAGCATCAAAGGGGTACAGGGAGACAACACTGAAGCTTTCTTT
. TRBJ2-3 . TRBV18 CASSPPMDRTTDTQYF TGTGCCAGCTCACCACCGATGGACAGAACCACAGATACGCAGTATTTT
. TRBJ2-5 . TRBV28 CASSFLSVEETQYF TGTGCCAGCAGTTTTCTGTCAGTGGAAGAGACCCAGTACTTC